Described below is a single T cell receptor (beta chain) sequence and its context. Patients at the Seattle site were enrolled during active infection and followed longitudinally. Original data processing: Scientists estimated how many nucleated cells there were by amplifying reference gene primers. TCRdb's copy holds only in-frame clones and misses some; the assay was immunoSEQ multiplex PCR. The V and J calls and clone size come from that table; D and trimming were worked out from the DNA. The sample consists of 200,000 to 250,000 clones, 83% of them appearing once. This sample was taken from a study of blood T cell repertoires in COVID-19. Overall study: Both acute and convalescent COVID-19 samples were obtained from the United States, Italy and Spain.

Germline loops: CDR1 MDHEN, CDR2 SYDVKM. The CDR3 is made up of 12 amino acids. Deletions cut 2 bases from V and 7 bases from J, with 6 bases between. Sequencing was performed on peripheral blood. The V call is TRBV28, the J call TRBJ1-5, with D uncertain. This clonotype was sampled from a woman in her twenties or thirties with COVID-19, enrolled during active disease. Here the CDR3 reads CASSLPGQPQHF. Here the CDR3 DNA reads TGTGCCAGCAGTTTACCCGGGCAGCCCCAGCATTTT.